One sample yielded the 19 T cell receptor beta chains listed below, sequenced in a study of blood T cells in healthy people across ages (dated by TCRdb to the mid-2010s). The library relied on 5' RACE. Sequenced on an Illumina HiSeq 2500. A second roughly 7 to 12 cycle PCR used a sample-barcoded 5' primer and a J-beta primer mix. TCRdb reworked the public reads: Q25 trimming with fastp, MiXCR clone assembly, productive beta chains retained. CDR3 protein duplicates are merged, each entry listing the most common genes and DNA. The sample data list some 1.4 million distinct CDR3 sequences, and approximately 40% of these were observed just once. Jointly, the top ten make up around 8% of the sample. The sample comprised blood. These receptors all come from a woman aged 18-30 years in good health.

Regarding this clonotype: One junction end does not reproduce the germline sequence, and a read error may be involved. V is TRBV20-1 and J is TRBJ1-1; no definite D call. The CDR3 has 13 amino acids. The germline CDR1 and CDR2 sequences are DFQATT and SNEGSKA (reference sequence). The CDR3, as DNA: TGCAGTGCTCGGGCGACCTATAACACTGAAGCTTACTTT. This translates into CSARATYNTEAYF.

The CDR3 DNA sequence: TGTGCCAGCAGTTTATTAGGGACAGGGGGCAGCAATCAGCCCCAGCATTTT. Amino acid sequence: CASSLLGTGGSNQPQHF. The chain carries TRBV27 and TRBJ1-5; 12 bases are a match to TRBD1. Germline V gives CDR1 MNHEY, CDR2 SMNVEV (reference sequence). The CDR3 sequence is 17 residues long. The trim removed 1 base at V and 1 base at J, leaving 2 bases unmatched.

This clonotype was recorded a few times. In DNA, the CDR3 is TGCAGTGCTCGGGAAAGCGGGAACGCAGATACGCAGTATTTT. It codes for CSARESGNADTQYF. V usage is TRBV20-1 and J usage is TRBJ2-3; 7 bases map to TRBD2. The CDR3 is 14 amino acids. Germline trimming cut 5 bases from V and 4 bases from J; bases unmatched to any gene: 9. Looked up from germline, CDR1 is DFQATT and CDR2 is SNEGSKA (reference sequence).

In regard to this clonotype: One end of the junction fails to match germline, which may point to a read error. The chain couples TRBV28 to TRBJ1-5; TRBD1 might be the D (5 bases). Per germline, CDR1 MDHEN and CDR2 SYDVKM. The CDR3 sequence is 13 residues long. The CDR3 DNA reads TGTGCCGGCAGTAGTCAGGGTTTTCAGCCCCAGCATTTT. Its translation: CAGSSQGFQPQHF.

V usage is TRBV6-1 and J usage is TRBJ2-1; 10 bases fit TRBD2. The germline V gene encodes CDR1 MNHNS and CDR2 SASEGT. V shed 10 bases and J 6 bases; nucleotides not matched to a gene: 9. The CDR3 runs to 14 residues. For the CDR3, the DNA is TGTGCCAACAAAATAGCGGGGGGCAGCAATGAGCAGTTCTTC. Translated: CANKIAGGSNEQFF.

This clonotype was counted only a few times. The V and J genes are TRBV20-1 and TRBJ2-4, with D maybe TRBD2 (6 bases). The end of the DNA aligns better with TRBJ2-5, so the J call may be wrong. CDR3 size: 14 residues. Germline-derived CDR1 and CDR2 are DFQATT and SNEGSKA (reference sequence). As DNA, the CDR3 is TGCAGTGCTAGAGATTCCGGGACCGGGGGGACCCAGTACTTC. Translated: CSARDSGTGGTQYF.

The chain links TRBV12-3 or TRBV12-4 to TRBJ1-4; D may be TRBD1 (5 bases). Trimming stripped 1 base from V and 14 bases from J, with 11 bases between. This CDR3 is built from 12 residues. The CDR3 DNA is TGTGCCAGCAGTTTAGGTAGGGGAGAGCTGTTTTTT. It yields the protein CASSLGRGELFF.

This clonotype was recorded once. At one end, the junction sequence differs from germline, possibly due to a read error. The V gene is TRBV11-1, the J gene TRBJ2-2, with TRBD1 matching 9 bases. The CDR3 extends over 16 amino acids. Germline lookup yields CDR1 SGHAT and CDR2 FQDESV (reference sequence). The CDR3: CVSSLGTGLNTGELFF. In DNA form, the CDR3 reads TGTGTCAGCAGCTTGGGGACAGGGCTAAACACCGGGGAGCTGTTTTTT.

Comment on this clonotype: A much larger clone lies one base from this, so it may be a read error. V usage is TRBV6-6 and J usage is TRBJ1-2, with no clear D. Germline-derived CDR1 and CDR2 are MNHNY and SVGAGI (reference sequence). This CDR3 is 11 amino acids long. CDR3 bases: TGTGTCAGCAGCCGCAACTATGGCTACACCTTC. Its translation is CVSSRNYGYTF.

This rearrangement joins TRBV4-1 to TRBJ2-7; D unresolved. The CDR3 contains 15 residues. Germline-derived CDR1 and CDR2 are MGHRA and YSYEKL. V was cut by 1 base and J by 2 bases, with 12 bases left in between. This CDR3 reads CASSQGRSDTYEQYF. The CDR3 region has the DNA TGCGCCAGCAGCCAAGGCCGGTCGGATACCTACGAGCAGTACTTC.

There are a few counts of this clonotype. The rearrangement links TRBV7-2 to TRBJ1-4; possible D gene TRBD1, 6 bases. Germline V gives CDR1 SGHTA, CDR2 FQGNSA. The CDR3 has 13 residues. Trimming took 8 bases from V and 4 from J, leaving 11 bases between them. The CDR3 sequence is CASAGQINEKLFF. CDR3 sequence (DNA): TGTGCCAGCGCGGGACAAATTAATGAAAAACTGTTTTTT.

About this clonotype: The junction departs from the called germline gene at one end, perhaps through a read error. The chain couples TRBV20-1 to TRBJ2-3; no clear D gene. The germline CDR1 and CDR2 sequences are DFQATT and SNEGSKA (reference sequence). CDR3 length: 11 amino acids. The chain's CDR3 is CRAKRTDTQYF. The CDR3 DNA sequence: TGCAGGGCTAAGAGAACGGATACGCAGTATTTT.

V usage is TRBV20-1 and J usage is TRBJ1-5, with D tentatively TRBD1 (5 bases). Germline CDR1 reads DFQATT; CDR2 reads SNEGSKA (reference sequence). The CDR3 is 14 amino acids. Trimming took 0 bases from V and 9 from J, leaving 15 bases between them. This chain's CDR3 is CSARDGGGDRPQHF. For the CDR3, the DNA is TGCAGTGCTAGAGATGGCGGGGGGGATCGGCCCCAGCATTTT.

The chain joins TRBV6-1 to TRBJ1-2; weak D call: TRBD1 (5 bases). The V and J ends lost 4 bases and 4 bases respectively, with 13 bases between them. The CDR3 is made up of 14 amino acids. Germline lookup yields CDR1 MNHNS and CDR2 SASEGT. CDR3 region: CASSAAGTFYGYTF. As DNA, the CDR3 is TGTGCCAGCAGTGCCGCCGGGACCTTCTATGGCTACACCTTC.

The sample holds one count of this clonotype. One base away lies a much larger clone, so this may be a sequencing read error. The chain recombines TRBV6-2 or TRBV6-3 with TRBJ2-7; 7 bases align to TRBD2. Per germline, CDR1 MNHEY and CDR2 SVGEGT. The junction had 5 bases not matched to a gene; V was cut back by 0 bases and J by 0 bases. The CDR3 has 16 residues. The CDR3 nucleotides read TGTGCCAGCAGTTACTCGGGGCGGGGGAACTCCTACGAGCAGTACTTC. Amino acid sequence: CASSYSGRGNSYEQYF.

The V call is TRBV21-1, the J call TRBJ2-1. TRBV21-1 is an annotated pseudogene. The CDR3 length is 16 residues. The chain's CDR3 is CASSKGVSVIACEQFF. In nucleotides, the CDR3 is TGTGCCAGCAGCAAAGGGGTGAGCGTGATCGCATGTGAGCAGTTCTTC.

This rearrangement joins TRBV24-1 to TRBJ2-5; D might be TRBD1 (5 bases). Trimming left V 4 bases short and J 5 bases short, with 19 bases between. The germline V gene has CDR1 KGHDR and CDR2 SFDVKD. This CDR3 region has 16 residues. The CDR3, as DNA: TGTGCCACCAGTGACTCAGGGTTTGGGCATCAGGAGACCCAGTACTTC. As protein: CATSDSGFGHQETQYF.

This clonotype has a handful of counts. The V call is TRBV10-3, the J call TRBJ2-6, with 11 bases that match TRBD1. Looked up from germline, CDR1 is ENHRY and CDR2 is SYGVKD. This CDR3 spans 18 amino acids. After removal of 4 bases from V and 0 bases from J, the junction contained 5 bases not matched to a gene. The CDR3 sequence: CAISAGQGGFSGANVLTF. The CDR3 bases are TGTGCCATCAGTGCGGGACAGGGGGGATTCTCTGGGGCCAACGTCCTGACTTTC.

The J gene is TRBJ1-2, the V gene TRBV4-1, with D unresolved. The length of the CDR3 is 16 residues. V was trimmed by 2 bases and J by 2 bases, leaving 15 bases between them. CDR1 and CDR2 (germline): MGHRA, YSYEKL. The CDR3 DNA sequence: TGCGCCAGCAGCCAACGAGACGGCTCAGCGAACTATGGCTACACCTTC. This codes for CASSQRDGSANYGYTF.